The present TCR beta chain was sequenced within a study of T cells after yellow fever vaccination. Study-wide results and limits: Abundant contaminating clonotypes from the bulk population could appear in FACS-sorted repertoires. Most primary-vaccination clones reappeared after the booster (around 95% CD4, about 87% CD8).

MiXCR, run by TCRdb on the 5' RACE reads, gives a single entry per CDR3 protein. The sample has 350,000 to 550,000 distinct CDR3 sequences, under 20% seen once. About this clonotype itself: Its antigen is not identified.

The sequence was collected from a man between 18 and 35 years old who received the YFV17D yellow fever vaccine. Sample: PBMCs, taken before the yellow fever booster vaccination.

The CDR3 nucleotides are TGCAGCGTTGAGCCTCGGGGGGACTATGGCTACACCTTC. Translation gives CSVEPRGDYGYTF. The V gene is TRBV29-1, the J gene TRBJ1-2; D is possibly TRBD1 (5 bases). Germline CDR1 and CDR2: SQVTM and ANQGSEA. V lost 3 bases and J 3 bases, leaving 11 bases between the germline ends. This CDR3 spans 13 amino acids.